Shown below are 10 T cell receptor beta chains from a single sample sequenced in a study of T-cell reconstitution after alpha-beta-depleted transplantation in children. Antigens for these TCRs are unknown. Study results and caveats: From newly produced T cells came most of the T-cell counts and diversity one year after transplant.

For TCRbeta, the library was prepared with unique molecular identifiers. From the PCR reads, TCRdb called clonotypes with MiXCR, one entry per CDR3 protein. The table lists 250,000 to 300,000 distinct CDR3 sequences, 6% to 10% of them singletons, with about 9.1% in the top ten. The sample consisted of peripheral blood, taken 360 days after TCRalphabeta/CD19-depleted stem cell transplant. The receptors were gathered from a female patient aged 2 to 10 who had a stem cell transplant for Fanconi anemia, so the T cells may come from the graft donor.

V gene TRBV5-1 combines with J gene TRBJ1-2; no clear D gene. Deletions cut 2 bases from V and 6 bases from J, with 20 bases between. CDR1 is SGHRS and CDR2 is YFSETQ in the germline V gene. The CDR3 is 16 residues long. CDR3 bases: TGCGCCAGCAGCTTATTGCCCGGGCGCACGGAGGATGGCTACACCTTC. Its protein is CASSLLPGRTEDGYTF.

A few counts support this clonotype. The CDR3, as DNA: TGTGCCAGCACCTTCGGGGGGGCGCGAGGGAACACTGAAGCTTTCTTT. It is translated as CASTFGGARGNTEAFF. The chain carries TRBV7-2 and TRBJ1-1; TRBD1 might be the D (6 bases). Deletions cut 7 bases from V and 1 base from J, with 19 bases between. Germline assignment: CDR1 SGHTA and CDR2 FQGNSA. The CDR3 covers 16 residues.

This clonotype was observed at least ten times. The chain links TRBV20-1 to TRBJ1-5; no clear D gene. CDR1 is DFQATT, CDR2 SNEGSKA, per germline (reference sequence). V was pared by 1 base and J by 1 base, with 5 bases between. The length of the CDR3 is 13 residues. CDR3 DNA: TGCAGTGCTAGAGTTGGCAGCAATCAGCCCCAGCATTTT. Protein product: CSARVGSNQPQHF.

Many counts were recorded for this clonotype. The chain couples TRBV28 to TRBJ2-7, with 8 nucleotides matching TRBD1. The germline gives CDR1 MDHEN, CDR2 SYDVKM. After removal of 6 bases from V and 2 bases from J, the junction contained 12 bases not matched to a gene. The CDR3 runs 16 residues. CDR3 sequence reads: CASSQTTRGRPYEQYF. The CDR3 region has the DNA TGTGCCAGCAGCCAAACGACCAGGGGGCGTCCCTACGAGCAGTACTTC.

Only a few counts were recorded for this clonotype. As DNA, the CDR3 is TGTGCCAGTAGTATGTCGCCCGGCGGGCTTCAGTACTTC. Translating it yields CASSMSPGGLQYF. The V call is TRBV19, the J call TRBJ2-4; D might be TRBD2 (5 bases). Germline V gene sequence: CDR1 LNHDA, CDR2 SQIVND (reference sequence). V was shortened by 3 bases and J by 11 bases, with 14 bases between the two germline ends. The CDR3 totals 13 residues.

In its sample, this clonotype was seen many times. The chain is built from TRBV6-2 or TRBV6-3 and TRBJ2-3, with 9 bases that match TRBD2. In germline, CDR1 is MNHEY, CDR2 SVGEGT. The CDR3 is made up of 16 amino acids. The V gene end was trimmed by 6 bases and the J gene end by 0 bases; junction bases not matched to a gene: 7. The DNA of the CDR3 is TGTGCCAGCAGCCGAAGACTAGCGGTTAGCACAGATACGCAGTATTTT. It is translated as CASSRRLAVSTDTQYF.

This clonotype was picked up many times. The V call is TRBV5-1, the J call TRBJ2-5; D possibly corresponds to TRBD1 (5 bases). This CDR3 comprises 16 residues. Between the trimmed V and J ends, which lost 2 bases and 3 bases, there was a span of 17 bases. Germline V lookup: CDR1 SGHRS, CDR2 YFSETQ. Here the CDR3 DNA reads TGCGCCAGCAGCTTATATTTCAGGGATTCTGAAGAGACCCAGTACTTC. The encoded protein is CASSLYFRDSEETQYF. The complete variable domain, with remaining parts taken from reference TRBV5-1 and TRBJ2-5, reads KAGVTQTPRYLIKTRGQQVTLSCSPISGHRSVSWYQQTPGQGLQFLFEYFSETQRNKGNFPGRFSGRQFSNSRSEMNVSTLELGDSALYLCASSLYFRDSEETQYFGPGTRLLVL.

This clonotype was recorded many times. The chain is built from TRBV15 and TRBJ2-2; 7 bases align to TRBD2. V shed 4 bases and J 2 bases; nucleotides not matched to a gene: 25. Per germline, CDR1 LNHNV and CDR2 YYDKDF (reference sequence). This CDR3 region has 22 residues. The CDR3 reads CATSTKPRLARIQRRNTGELFF. The CDR3 nucleotides read TGTGCCACCAGCACGAAACCGAGACTAGCCAGAATACAACGACGAAACACCGGGGAGCTGTTTTTT.

The chain has TRBV5-6 and TRBJ2-5; 10 bases map to TRBD1. The J segment lost 2 bases and the V segment lost 4 bases, leaving 5 bases of the junction unmatched. From germline, CDR1 is SGHDT and CDR2 YYEEEE. This CDR3 is built from 15 residues. The CDR3: CASSTWDRGQETQYF. CDR3 DNA: TGTGCCAGCAGCACCTGGGACAGGGGACAAGAGACCCAGTACTTC. The entire variable domain, with the rest obtained from reference TRBV5-6 and TRBJ2-5, is as follows: DAGVTQSPTHLIKTRGQQVTLRCSPKSGHDTVSWYQQALGQGPQFIFQYYEEEERQRGNFPDRFSGHQFPNYSSELNVNALLLGDSALYLCASSTWDRGQETQYFGPGTRLLVL.

This clonotype has just a few counts. This chain uses TRBV14 with TRBJ1-4; maybe TRBD1 (5 bases). The CDR3 is made up of 15 amino acids. Germline V gene lookup returns CDR1 SGHDN and CDR2 FVKESK. Trimming cost V 0 bases and J 6 bases, with 11 bases left between them. CDR3 in amino acids: CASSQDAGLYEKLFF. CDR3 sequence (DNA): TGTGCCAGCAGCCAAGACGCAGGGCTTTATGAAAAACTGTTTTTT.